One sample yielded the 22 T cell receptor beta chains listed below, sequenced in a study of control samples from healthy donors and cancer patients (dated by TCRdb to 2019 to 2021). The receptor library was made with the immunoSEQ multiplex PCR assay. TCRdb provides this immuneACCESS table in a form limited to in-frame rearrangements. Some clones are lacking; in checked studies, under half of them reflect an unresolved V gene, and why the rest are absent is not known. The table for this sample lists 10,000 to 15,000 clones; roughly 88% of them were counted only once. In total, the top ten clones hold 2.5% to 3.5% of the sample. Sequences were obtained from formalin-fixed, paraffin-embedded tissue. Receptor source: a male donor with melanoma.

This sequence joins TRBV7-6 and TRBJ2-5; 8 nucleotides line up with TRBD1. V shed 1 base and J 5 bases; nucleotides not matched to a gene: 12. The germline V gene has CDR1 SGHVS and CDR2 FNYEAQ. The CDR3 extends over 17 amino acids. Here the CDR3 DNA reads TGTGCCAGCAGCTTAGGGGGGTACGAGACAGGGGTGGAGACCCAGTACTTC. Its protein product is CASSLGGYETGVETQYF.

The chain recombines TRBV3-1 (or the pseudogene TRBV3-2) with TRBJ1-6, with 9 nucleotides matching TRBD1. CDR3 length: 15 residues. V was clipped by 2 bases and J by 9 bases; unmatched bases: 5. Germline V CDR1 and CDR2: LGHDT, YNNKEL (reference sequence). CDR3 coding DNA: TGTGCCAGCAGCCAAAGCGGGACAGGGTCTTCACCCCTCCACTTT. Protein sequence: CASSQSGTGSSPLHF.

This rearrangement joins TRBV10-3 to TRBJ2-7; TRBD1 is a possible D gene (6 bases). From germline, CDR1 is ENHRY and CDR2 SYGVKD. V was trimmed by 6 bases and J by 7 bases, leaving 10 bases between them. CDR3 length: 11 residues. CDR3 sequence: CAIRGAVEQYF. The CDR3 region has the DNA TGTGCCATCAGGGGGGCCGTGGAGCAGTACTTC.

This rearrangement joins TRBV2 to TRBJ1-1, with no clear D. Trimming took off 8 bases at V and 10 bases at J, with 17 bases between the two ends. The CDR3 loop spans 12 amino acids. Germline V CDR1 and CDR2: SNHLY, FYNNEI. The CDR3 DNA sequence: TGTGCCAGCTTTAAAGGGCCAGGAGCAGCTTTCTTT. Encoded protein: CASFKGPGAAFF.

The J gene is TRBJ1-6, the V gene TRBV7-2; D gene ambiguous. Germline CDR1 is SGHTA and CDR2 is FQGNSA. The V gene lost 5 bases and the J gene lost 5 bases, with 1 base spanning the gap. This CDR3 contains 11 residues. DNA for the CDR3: TGTGCCAGCAGCAATAATTCACCCCTCCACTTT. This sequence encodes CASSNNSPLHF.

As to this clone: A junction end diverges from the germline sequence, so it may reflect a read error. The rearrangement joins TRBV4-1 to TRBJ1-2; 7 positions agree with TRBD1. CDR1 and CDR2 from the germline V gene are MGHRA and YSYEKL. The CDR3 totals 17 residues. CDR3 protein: CASRQEGVRGGLDGYTF. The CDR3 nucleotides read TGCGCCAGCAGGCAAGAGGGTGTCAGGGGGGGGCTGGATGGCTACACCTTC.

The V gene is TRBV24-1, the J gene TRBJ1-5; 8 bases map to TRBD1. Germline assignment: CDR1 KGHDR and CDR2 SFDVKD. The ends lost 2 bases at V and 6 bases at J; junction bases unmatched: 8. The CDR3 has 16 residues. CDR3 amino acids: CATSDSQQGGGQPQHF. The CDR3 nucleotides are TGTGCCACCAGTGATTCTCAACAGGGGGGCGGTCAGCCCCAGCATTTT.

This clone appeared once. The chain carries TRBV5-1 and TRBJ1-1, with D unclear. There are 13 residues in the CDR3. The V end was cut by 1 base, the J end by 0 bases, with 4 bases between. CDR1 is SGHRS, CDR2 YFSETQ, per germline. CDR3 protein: CASSLTMNTEAFF. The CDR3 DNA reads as TGCGCCAGCAGCTTGACTATGAACACTGAAGCTTTCTTT. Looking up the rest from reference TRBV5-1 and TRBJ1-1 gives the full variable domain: KAGVTQTPRYLIKTRGQQVTLSCSPISGHRSVSWYQQTPGQGLQFLFEYFSETQRNKGNFPGRFSGRQFSNSRSEMNVSTLELGDSALYLCASSLTMNTEAFFGQGTRLTVV.

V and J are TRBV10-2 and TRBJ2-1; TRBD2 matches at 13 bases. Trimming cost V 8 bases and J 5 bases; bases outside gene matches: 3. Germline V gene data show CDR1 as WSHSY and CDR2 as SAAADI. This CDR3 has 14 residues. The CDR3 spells CASAGTSGDNEQFF. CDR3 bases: TGCGCCAGCGCCGGGACTAGCGGGGACAATGAGCAGTTCTTC.

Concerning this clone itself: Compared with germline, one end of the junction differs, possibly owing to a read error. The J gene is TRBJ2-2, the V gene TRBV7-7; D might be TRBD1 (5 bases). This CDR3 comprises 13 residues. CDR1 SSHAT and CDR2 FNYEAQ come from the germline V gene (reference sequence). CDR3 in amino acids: CASSSQDSGELFF. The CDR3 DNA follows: TGTGCTAGCAGCTCACAGGATTCCGGGGAGCTGTTTTTT.

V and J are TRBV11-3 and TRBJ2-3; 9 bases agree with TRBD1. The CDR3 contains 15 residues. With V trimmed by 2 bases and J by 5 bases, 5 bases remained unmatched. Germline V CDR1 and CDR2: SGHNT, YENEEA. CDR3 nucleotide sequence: TGTGCCAGCAGCTTAATACAGGGGGCGGGAGATACGCAGTATTTT. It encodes CASSLIQGAGDTQYF. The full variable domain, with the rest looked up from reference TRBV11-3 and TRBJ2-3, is EAGVVQSPRYKIIEKKQPVAFWCNPISGHNTLYWYLQNLGQGPELLIRYENEEAVDDSQLPKDRFSAERLKGVDSTLKIQPAELGDSAVYLCASSLIQGAGDTQYFGPGTRLTVL.

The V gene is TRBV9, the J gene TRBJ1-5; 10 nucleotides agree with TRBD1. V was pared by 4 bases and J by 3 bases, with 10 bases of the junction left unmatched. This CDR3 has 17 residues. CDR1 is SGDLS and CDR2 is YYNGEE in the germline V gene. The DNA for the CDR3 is TGTGCCAGCAGCACTGGGGACAGGGGAACTCCCAATCAGCCCCAGCATTTT. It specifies CASSTGDRGTPNQPQHF.

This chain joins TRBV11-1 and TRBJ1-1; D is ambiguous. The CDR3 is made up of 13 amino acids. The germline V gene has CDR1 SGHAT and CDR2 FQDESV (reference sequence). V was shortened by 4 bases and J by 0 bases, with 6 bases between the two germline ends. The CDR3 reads CASSYEMNTEAFF. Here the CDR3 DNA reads TGTGCCAGCAGCTATGAAATGAACACTGAAGCTTTCTTT.

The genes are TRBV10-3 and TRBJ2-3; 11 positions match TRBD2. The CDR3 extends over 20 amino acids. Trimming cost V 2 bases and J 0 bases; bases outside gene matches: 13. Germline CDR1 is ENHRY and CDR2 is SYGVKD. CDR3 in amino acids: CAISEPLDRLAGRSTDTQYF. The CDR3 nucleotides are TGTGCCATCAGTGAGCCATTAGACCGACTAGCGGGACGAAGCACAGATACGCAGTATTTT.

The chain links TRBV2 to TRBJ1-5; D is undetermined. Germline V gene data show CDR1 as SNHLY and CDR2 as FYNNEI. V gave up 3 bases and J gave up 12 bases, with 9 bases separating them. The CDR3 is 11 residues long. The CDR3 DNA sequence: TGTGCCAGCAGTGATTCCGTGGACCAGCATTTT. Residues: CASSDSVDQHF.

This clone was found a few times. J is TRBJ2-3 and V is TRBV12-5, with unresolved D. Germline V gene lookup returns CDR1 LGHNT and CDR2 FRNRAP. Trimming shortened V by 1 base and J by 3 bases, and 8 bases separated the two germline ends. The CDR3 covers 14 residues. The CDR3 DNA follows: TGTGCTAGTGGTTTGGCCGTCGGGACAGATACGCAGTATTTT. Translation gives CASGLAVGTDTQYF.

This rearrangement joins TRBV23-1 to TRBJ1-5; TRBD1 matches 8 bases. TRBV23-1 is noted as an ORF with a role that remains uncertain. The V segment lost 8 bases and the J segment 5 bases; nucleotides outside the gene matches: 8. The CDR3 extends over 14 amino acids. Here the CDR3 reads CASLLDRADQPQHF. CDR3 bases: TGCGCCAGCCTTCTGGACAGGGCGGATCAGCCCCAGCATTTT.

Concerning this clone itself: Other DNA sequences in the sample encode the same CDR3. The CDR3 reads CASALGLTGPYEQYF. As DNA, the CDR3 is TGTGCCAGCGCTCTAGGTTTGACAGGACCCTACGAGCAGTACTTC. J is TRBJ2-7 and V is TRBV2; perhaps TRBD1 as D (6 bases). CDR1 is SNHLY, CDR2 FYNNEI, per germline. The CDR3 is made up of 15 amino acids. V was trimmed by 8 bases and J by 2 bases, leaving 19 bases between them.

The CDR3 sequence is CASSPARGGTEAFF. The CDR3 DNA is TGTGCCAGCTCACCAGCCCGCGGCGGCACTGAAGCTTTCTTT. This rearrangement joins TRBV18 to TRBJ1-1, with D unresolved. Germline V CDR1 and CDR2: KGHSH, LQKENI. The CDR3 is made up of 14 amino acids. V shed 2 bases and J shed 4 bases, with 11 bases lying between them. Looking up the rest from reference TRBV18 and TRBJ1-1 gives the full variable domain: NAGVMQNPRHLVRRRGQEARLRCSPMKGHSHVYWYRQLPEEGLKFMVYLQKENIIDESGMPKERFSAEFPKEGPSILRIQQVVRGDSAAYFCASSPARGGTEAFFGQGTRLTVV.

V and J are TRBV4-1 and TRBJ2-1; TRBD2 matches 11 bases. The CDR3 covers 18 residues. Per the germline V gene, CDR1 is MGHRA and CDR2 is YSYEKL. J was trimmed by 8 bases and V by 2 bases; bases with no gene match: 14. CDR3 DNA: TGCGCCAGCAGCCAACGTCTAATAGCGGGAGGGCCTTTGGATGAGCAGTTCTTC. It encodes CASSQRLIAGGPLDEQFF.

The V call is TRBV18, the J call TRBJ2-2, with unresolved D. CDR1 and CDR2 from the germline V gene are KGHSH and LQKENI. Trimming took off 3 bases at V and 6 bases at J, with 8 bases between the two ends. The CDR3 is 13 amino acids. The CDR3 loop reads CASSPQRAGELFF. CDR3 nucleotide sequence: TGTGCCAGCTCACCCCAGCGTGCCGGGGAGCTGTTTTTT.

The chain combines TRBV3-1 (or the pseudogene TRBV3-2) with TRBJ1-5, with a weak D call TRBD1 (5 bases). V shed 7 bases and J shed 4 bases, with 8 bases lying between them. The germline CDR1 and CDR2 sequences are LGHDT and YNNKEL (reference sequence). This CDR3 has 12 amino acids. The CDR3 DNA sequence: TGTGCCAGCAACTCAGGGAATCAGCCCCAGCATTTT. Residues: CASNSGNQPQHF.